The 11 T cell receptor beta chains reported below all come from one sample, sequenced in a study of early stage breast cancer tumors. Some clones are missing from TCRdb's copy, which holds only in-frame ones; the method was immunoSEQ multiplex PCR. The data hold 45,000 to 50,000 clones, with 83% observed a single time. The sequencing sample was made of blood. Receptors originate from a person between 45 and 65 years old with breast cancer.

The chain recombines TRBV7-9 with TRBJ1-4; a possible D gene is TRBD1 (6 bases). Trimming left V 4 bases short and J 10 bases short, with 13 bases between. The germline gives CDR1 SEHNR, CDR2 FQNEAQ (reference sequence). The CDR3 is made up of 13 amino acids. CDR3 sequence: CASSSHREGKLFF. CDR3 nucleotide sequence: TGTGCCAGCAGCTCACACAGGGAGGGAAAACTGTTTTTT.

The V and J genes are TRBV5-5 and TRBJ1-1; D is unresolved. V was trimmed by 0 bases and J by 4 bases, leaving 4 bases between them. CDR3 size: 12 residues. Germline V CDR1 and CDR2: SGHKS, YYEKEE (reference sequence). The chain's CDR3 is CASSLGPTEAFF. The DNA of the CDR3 is TGTGCCAGCAGCTTGGGTCCCACTGAAGCTTTCTTT. Full variable domain (rest looked up from reference TRBV5-5 and TRBJ1-1): DAGVTQSPTHLIKTRGQQVTLRCSPISGHKSVSWYQQVLGQGPQFIFQYYEKEERGRGNFPDRFSARQFPNYSSELNVNALLLGDSALYLCASSLGPTEAFFGQGTRLTVV.

The chain carries TRBV10-2 and TRBJ1-6, with D perhaps matching TRBD1 (6 bases). Trimming stripped 5 bases from V and 7 bases from J, with 15 bases between. The CDR3 consists of 15 residues. Germline-derived CDR1 and CDR2 are WSHSY and SAAADI. CDR3 bases: TGCGCCAGCAGTTCGAACAGGGCATTCAATTCACCCCTCCACTTT. Translation gives CASSSNRAFNSPLHF.

The chain employs TRBV19 and TRBJ1-2; 9 bases align to TRBD1. After removal of 3 bases from V and 8 bases from J, the junction contained 7 bases not matched to a gene. The germline gives CDR1 LNHDA, CDR2 SQIVND (reference sequence). The CDR3 has 14 amino acids. This CDR3 is CASSIGQGWLGYTF. The CDR3 DNA sequence: TGTGCCAGTAGTATTGGACAGGGGTGGTTGGGCTACACCTTC.

The chain couples TRBV6-5 to TRBJ1-1; 7 positions match TRBD1. CDR1 MNHEY and CDR2 SVGAGI come from the germline V gene. Trimming took 0 bases from V and 8 from J; bases not matched to a gene: 6. The CDR3 covers 14 residues. CDR3 region: CASSYSPDRSEAFF. CDR3 bases: TGTGCCAGCAGTTACTCCCCGGACAGGAGCGAAGCTTTCTTT.

The V call is TRBV7-9, the J call TRBJ2-1; D uncertain. V dropped 5 bases and J dropped 0 bases, with 14 bases sitting between them. Germline assignment: CDR1 SEHNR and CDR2 FQNEAQ (reference sequence). This CDR3 region has 16 residues. The CDR3 here is CASSPMALSSYNEQFF. The CDR3 DNA reads as TGTGCCAGCAGCCCCATGGCTCTTAGCTCCTACAATGAGCAGTTCTTC.

The chain couples TRBV4-3 to TRBJ2-3, with 8 bases aligning to TRBD1. J was trimmed by 0 bases and V by 4 bases; bases with no gene match: 6. Germline V gene lookup returns CDR1 LGHNA and CDR2 YSLEER. The length of the CDR3 is 16 residues. The CDR3 reads CASSPGGFSSTDTQYF. The CDR3 nucleotides are TGCGCCAGCAGCCCAGGGGGCTTCTCTAGCACAGATACGCAGTATTTT.

The chain combines TRBV20-1 with TRBJ2-7, with D unclear. Germline V lookup: CDR1 DFQATT, CDR2 SNEGSKA (reference sequence). There are 11 residues in the CDR3. Trimming pared 7 bases from V and 4 bases from J, leaving 11 bases between. In nucleotides, the CDR3 is TGCAGTGGACTGAAGCTATACGAGCAGTACTTC. Translating gives CSGLKLYEQYF.

The chain carries TRBV27 and TRBJ1-5, with D unclear. The ends were cut back, 2 bases at V and 0 bases at J, with 5 bases in the middle. This CDR3 is 14 amino acids long. In germline, CDR1 is MNHEY, CDR2 SMNVEV (reference sequence). The CDR3 coding sequence is TGTGCCAGCAGTTTAAGAAATAGCAATCAGCCCCAGCATTTT. It is translated as CASSLRNSNQPQHF.

The chain joins TRBV27 to TRBJ1-5; the D gene is possibly TRBD1 (6 bases). In germline, CDR1 is MNHEY, CDR2 SMNVEV (reference sequence). The V and J ends lost 5 bases and 1 base respectively, with 15 bases between them. The CDR3 is 16 residues long. The CDR3 nucleotides are TGTGCCAGCAGTCGCTCATACGGGACAAGCAATCAGCCCCAGCATTTT. Amino acids: CASSRSYGTSNQPQHF.

There are a few counts of this clone. V usage is TRBV19 and J usage is TRBJ2-2, with 7 bases matching TRBD1. The CDR3 has 15 residues. Germline-derived CDR1 and CDR2 are LNHDA and SQIVND (reference sequence). The V and J ends lost 7 bases and 2 bases, in that order; junction bases with no gene match: 7. CDR3 sequence: CASNRGQANTGELFF. Here the CDR3 DNA reads TGTGCCAGTAACCGAGGACAGGCTAACACCGGGGAGCTGTTTTTT. The full variable domain, its missing parts supplied by reference TRBV19 and TRBJ2-2, is DGGITQSPKYLFRKEGQNVTLSCEQNLNHDAMYWYRQDPGQGLRLIYYSQIVNDFQKGDIAEGYSVSREKKESFPLTVTSAQKNPTAFYLCASNRGQANTGELFFGEGSRLTVL.